These 9 T cell receptor beta chains were all obtained from the same sample, sequenced in a study of T cells in Graves' hyperthyroidism and ophthalmopathy. Amplified TCR beta CDR3 regions came from RNA transcripts. First-round RT-PCR targeting the TCR CDR3 was performed with the HTBI primer set. TCRdb reprocessed the multiplex PCR reads via MiXCR and lists one record per CDR3 protein. The sample has roughly 600,000 distinct CDR3 sequences, roughly 15% seen once. Sequenced material: blood. All receptors come from a woman between 45 and 60 years old with Graves' ophthalmopathy.

There are many counts of this clonotype. The chain uses TRBV10-3 and TRBJ2-7, with a weak D call TRBD2 (6 bases). The CDR3 spans 14 residues. Germline V CDR1 and CDR2: ENHRY, SYGVKD. The ends were cut back, 3 bases at V and 7 bases at J, with 16 bases in the middle. Here the CDR3 reads CAISDPGVSREQYF. CDR3 in DNA: TGTGCCATCAGTGATCCGGGAGTTTCGAGAGAGCAGTACTTC.

This clonotype was found a few times. This sequence joins TRBV10-3 and TRBJ1-2; D is unclear. Germline values: CDR1 ENHRY, CDR2 SYGVKD. The CDR3 contains 13 residues. The V end lost 2 bases, the J end lost 4 bases, and 8 bases lay between the germline ends. The CDR3 protein is CAISERGSYGYTF. CDR3 coding DNA: TGTGCCATCAGTGAGAGAGGGAGCTATGGCTACACCTTC.

Many counts were recorded for this clonotype. The chain links TRBV5-1 to TRBJ2-3, with D possibly being TRBD2 (5 bases). The CDR3 loop spans 14 amino acids. V lost 0 bases, J lost 5 bases, and 10 bases lay in between. Germline values: CDR1 SGHRS, CDR2 YFSETQ. CDR3 sequence: CASSLDGDGDTQYF. CDR3 in DNA: TGCGCCAGCAGCTTGGACGGGGATGGAGATACGCAGTATTTT. Full variable domain (outside the CDR3, taken from reference TRBV5-1 and TRBJ2-3): KAGVTQTPRYLIKTRGQQVTLSCSPISGHRSVSWYQQTPGQGLQFLFEYFSETQRNKGNFPGRFSGRQFSNSRSEMNVSTLELGDSALYLCASSLDGDGDTQYFGPGTRLTVL.

This clonotype was observed at least ten times. V gene TRBV6-2 or TRBV6-3 combines with J gene TRBJ2-1; no definite D call. The CDR3 has 17 residues. CDR1 and CDR2 (germline): MNHEY, SVGEGT. V lost 0 bases to trimming and J lost 0 bases, with 12 bases between them. Here the CDR3 DNA reads TGTGCCAGCAGTTACTCGATCGGCAAAAGCTCCTACAATGAGCAGTTCTTC. It yields the protein CASSYSIGKSSYNEQFF.

This clonotype was counted between two and nine times. The chain carries TRBV20-1 and TRBJ2-5; D not certain. Between the trimmed V and J ends, which lost 1 base and 4 bases, there was a span of 10 bases. From germline, CDR1 is DFQATT and CDR2 SNEGSKA (reference sequence). The CDR3 is 13 amino acids. For the CDR3, the DNA is TGCAGTGCTAGAGTTGGGTTAGCAGAGACCCAGTACTTC. Translating gives CSARVGLAETQYF.

This clonotype has at least ten counts. This chain joins TRBV20-1 and TRBJ2-7, with 7 bases fitting TRBD1. J gave up 0 bases and V 6 bases, and 8 bases lay outside the gene matches. The CDR3 length is 14 residues. Germline CDR1 and CDR2: DFQATT and SNEGSKA (reference sequence). The DNA of the CDR3 is TGCAGTGCCCCTGACAGGGAAACCTCCTACGAGCAGTACTTC. This sequence encodes CSAPDRETSYEQYF.

Points on this clonotype: One base away lies a much larger clone, so this may be a sequencing read error. The genes are TRBV30 and TRBJ1-2; 8 nucleotides agree with TRBD1. CDR1 GTSNPN and CDR2 SVGIG come from the germline V gene (reference sequence). This CDR3 is built from 12 residues. The CDR3 loop is CVWSTGGYGYTF. For the CDR3, the DNA is TGTGTCTGGAGCACAGGGGGCTATGGCTACACCTTC.

This clonotype was seen many times. The V call is TRBV30, the J call TRBJ1-4, with 7 bases identical to TRBD1. The CDR3 has 14 residues. V shed 4 bases and J 4 bases; nucleotides not matched to a gene: 6. CDR1 is GTSNPN and CDR2 is SVGIG in the germline V gene (reference sequence). The CDR3 DNA reads as TGTGCCTGGAAGACAGGGCCATTTAATGAAAAACTGTTTTTT. Protein sequence: CAWKTGPFNEKLFF.

This clonotype was recorded many times. The chain recombines TRBV6-2 or TRBV6-3 with TRBJ1-1; 9 bases line up with TRBD1. J lost 8 bases, V lost 7 bases, and 14 bases had no gene match. This CDR3 is built from 15 residues. CDR1 is MNHEY and CDR2 is SVGEGT in the germline V gene. The chain's CDR3 is CASTHEDRGIEEAFF. The CDR3 nucleotides read TGTGCCAGCACACACGAAGACAGGGGGATAGAGGAAGCTTTCTTT.